The 5 T cell receptor beta chains reported below all come from one sample, sequenced in a study of blood T cell repertoires in COVID-19. Profiled with immunoSEQ multiplex PCR; TCRdb holds only in-frame clones, not every one. The profile shows about 160,000 clones, 85% to 95% of them singletons. Sequencing used peripheral blood. These receptor sequences come from a woman aged 45 to 65 with acute or convalescent COVID-19.

The gene calls are TRBV7-2 and TRBJ2-7; 8 bases map to TRBD2. CDR1 is SGHTA, CDR2 FQGNSA, per germline. The CDR3 totals 16 residues. The J segment lost 3 bases and the V segment lost 0 bases, leaving 7 bases of the junction unmatched. This CDR3 is CASSLARTSLNYEQYF. In DNA form, the CDR3 reads TGTGCCAGCAGCTTAGCGCGGACTAGCTTAAACTACGAGCAGTACTTC. Drawing the rest from reference TRBV7-2 and TRBJ2-7, the complete variable domain is GAGVSQSPSNKVTEKGKDVELRCDPISGHTALYWYRQSLGQGLEFLIYFQGNSAPDKSGLPSDRFSAERTGGSVSTLTIQRTQQEDSAVYLCASSLARTSLNYEQYFGPGTRLTVT.

The sample holds one count of this clone. V is TRBV7-2 and J is TRBJ1-2; D unresolved. Germline values: CDR1 SGHTA, CDR2 FQGNSA. The CDR3 sequence is 14 residues long. V lost 3 bases to trimming and J lost 0 bases, with 8 bases between them. CDR3 nucleotide sequence: TGTGCCAGCAGCTTTGACGGAGCTAACTATGGCTACACCTTC. This codes for CASSFDGANYGYTF.

This sequence joins TRBV7-3 and TRBJ2-1, with TRBD2 as a possible D gene (6 bases). This CDR3 comprises 17 residues. Looked up from germline, CDR1 is SGHTA and CDR2 is FQGTGA. V lost 2 bases to trimming and J lost 3 bases, with 17 bases between them. CDR3 sequence (DNA): TGTGCCAGCAGCTTATCGGGCGGGGCCGGGATCTACAATGAGCAGTTCTTC. Protein product: CASSLSGGAGIYNEQFF.

The J gene is TRBJ1-3, the V gene TRBV6-2 or TRBV6-3, with D unresolved. Between the trimmed V and J ends, which lost 2 bases and 2 bases, there was a span of 4 bases. The CDR3 covers 13 residues. Germline V lookup: CDR1 MNHEY, CDR2 SVGEGT. CDR3 sequence: CASSYGPGNTIYF. The DNA of the CDR3 is TGTGCCAGCAGTTACGGCCCTGGAAACACCATATATTTT.

This rearrangement joins TRBV2 to TRBJ1-1; D is perhaps TRBD1 (5 bases). The V gene's germline CDR1 is SNHLY and CDR2 FYNNEI. The CDR3 is 13 amino acids. V shed 3 bases and J shed 4 bases, with 9 bases lying between them. CDR3 nucleotide sequence: TGTGCCAGCAGTGACAGGGAGGGCACTGAAGCTTTCTTT. This gives the protein CASSDREGTEAFF.